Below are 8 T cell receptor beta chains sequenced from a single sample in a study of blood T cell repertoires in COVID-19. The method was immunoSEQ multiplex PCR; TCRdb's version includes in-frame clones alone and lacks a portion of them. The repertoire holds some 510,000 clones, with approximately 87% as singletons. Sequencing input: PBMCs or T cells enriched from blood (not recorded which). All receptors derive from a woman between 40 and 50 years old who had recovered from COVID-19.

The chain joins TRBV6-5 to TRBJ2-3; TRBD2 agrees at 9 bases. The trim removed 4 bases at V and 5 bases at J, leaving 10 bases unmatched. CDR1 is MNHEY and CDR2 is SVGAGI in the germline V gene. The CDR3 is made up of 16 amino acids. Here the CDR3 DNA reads TGTGCCAGCAGTTCCCCCAGCGGGAGGACTGGAGATACGCAGTATTTT. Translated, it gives CASSSPSGRTGDTQYF.

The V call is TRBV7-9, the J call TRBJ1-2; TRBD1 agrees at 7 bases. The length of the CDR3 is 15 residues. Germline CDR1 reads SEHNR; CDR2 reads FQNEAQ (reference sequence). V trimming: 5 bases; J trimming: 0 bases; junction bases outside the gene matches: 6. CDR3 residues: CASSDNRGTNYGYTF. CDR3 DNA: TGTGCCAGCAGCGATAACAGGGGAACTAACTATGGCTACACCTTC.

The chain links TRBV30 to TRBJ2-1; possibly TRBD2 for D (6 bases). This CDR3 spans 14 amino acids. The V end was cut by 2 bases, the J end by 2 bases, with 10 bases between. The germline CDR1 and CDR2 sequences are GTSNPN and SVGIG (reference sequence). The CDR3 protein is CAWSRSGTYNEQFF. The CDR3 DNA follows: TGTGCCTGGAGTCGTAGCGGAACCTACAATGAGCAGTTCTTC.

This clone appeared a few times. CDR3 amino acids: CASRISGTVPLGQYF. CDR3 coding DNA: TGTGCCAGTCGTATCTCCGGGACAGTCCCCTTGGGGCAGTACTTC. V is TRBV6-5 and J is TRBJ2-7; 7 bases line up with TRBD1. This CDR3 contains 15 residues. CDR1 MNHEY and CDR2 SVGAGI come from the germline V gene. J was trimmed by 9 bases and V by 9 bases; bases with no gene match: 20.

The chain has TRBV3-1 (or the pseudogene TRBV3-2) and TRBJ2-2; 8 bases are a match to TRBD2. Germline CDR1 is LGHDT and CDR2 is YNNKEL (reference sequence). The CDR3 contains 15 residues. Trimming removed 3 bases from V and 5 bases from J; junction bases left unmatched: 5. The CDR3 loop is CASSQEREWTGELFF. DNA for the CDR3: TGTGCCAGCAGCCAGGAGCGGGAGTGGACCGGGGAGCTGTTTTTT.

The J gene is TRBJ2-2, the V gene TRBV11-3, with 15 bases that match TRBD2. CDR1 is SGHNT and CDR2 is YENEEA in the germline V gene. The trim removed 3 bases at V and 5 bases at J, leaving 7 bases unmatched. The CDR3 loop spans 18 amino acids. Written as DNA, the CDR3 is TGTGCCAGCAGCTTGGGACTAGCGGGAGGAGGACGGACCGGGGAGCTGTTTTTT. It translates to CASSLGLAGGGRTGELFF.

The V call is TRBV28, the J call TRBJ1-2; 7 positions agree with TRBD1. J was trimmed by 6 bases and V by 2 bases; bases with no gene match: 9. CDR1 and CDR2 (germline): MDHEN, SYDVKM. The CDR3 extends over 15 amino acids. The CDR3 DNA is TGTGCCAGCAGTTTAAAGGGACAGACTCGGGATGGCTACACCTTC. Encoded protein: CASSLKGQTRDGYTF.

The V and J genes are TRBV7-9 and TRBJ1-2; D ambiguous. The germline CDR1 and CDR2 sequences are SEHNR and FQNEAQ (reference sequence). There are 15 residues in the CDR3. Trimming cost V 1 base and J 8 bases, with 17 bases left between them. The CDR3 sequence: CASSLVSPAVEGYTF. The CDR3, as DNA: TGTGCCAGCAGCTTAGTTTCCCCCGCCGTTGAGGGCTACACCTTC.